This TCR beta chain derives from a study of lymphopenia after photon versus proton radiotherapy (dated by TCRdb to the late 2010s). Turning to the overall study: In patients with gastrointestinal tumors who developed high-grade lymphopenia, the study compared the immunological effects of photon radiation therapy with those of proton radiation therapy. The cohort comprised about 20 patients with gastrointestinal tumors who received either photon or proton therapy and then developed lymphopenia. The study aimed to characterize how the two radiation modalities differ in their impact on the immune system.

The library was prepared using the immunoSEQ multiplex PCR assay. Alongside multiparametric flow cytometry, deep sequencing of rearranged TCR beta loci was used to profile the T cell repertoires. Here the immuneACCESS table is served through TCRdb, limited to in-frame sequences with V and J called. Missing clones are a known gap in these copies; in checked studies unresolved V genes cover under half, and the rest lacks a known reason. Present in this sample are approximately 30,000 clones, approximately 93% of which were seen just once. Approximately 0.72% of the sample is held by the ten biggest clonotypes. Results and caveats for the whole study, not just this receptor: After the lymphocyte count nadir, oligoclonal expansion, especially of CD8+ Temra cells, was observed in photon-treated repertoires, and the drop in diversity was driven by this expansion. Across the cohort, among patients who died, a greater drop in TCR diversity after the nadir was inversely correlated with overall survival time. Relative stability during treatment was observed in proton-treated patients, whereas loss of naive T cells and TCR diversity and gain of effector/memory populations were observed in photon-treated patients. The survival association was assessed only in patients who died, and the authors presented better survival with proton therapy as a possibility rather than a demonstrated result.

From the cysteine up to the phenylalanine, the CDR3 has a length of 14 residues. Just CDR3 DNA is preserved here, 42 bases in frame from base 1. The V end gives up 6 bases and the J end 2 bases, leaving 6 bases in the junction not matched to a gene. CDR1 and CDR2 (SNHLY, FYNNEI) derive from the germline V gene. Regarding this clone: Its antigen target is currently unknown. Within one base of it there is no much larger clone, and no base qualities were kept.

This material consisted of peripheral blood, taken from a patient treated with photon-based radiotherapy. This sequence uses TRBV2 and TRBJ2-5; the central 7 bases match TRBD1. The clonotype was recovered from a woman between 45 and 60 years old with cholangiocarcinoma. This receptor carries the CDR3 CASSLNRGQETQYF. The DNA is as follows: TGTGCCAGCAGCCTCAACAGGGGTCAAGAGACCCAGTACTTC. When the CDR3 is completed using the reference TRBV2 and TRBJ2-5 genes on either side, the full variable domain is EPEVTQTPSHQVTQMGQEVILRCVPISNHLYFYWYRQILGQKVEFLVSFYNNEISEKSEIFDDQFSVERPDGSNFTLKIRSTKLEDSAMYFCASSLNRGQETQYFGPGTRLLVL.